Given below is one T cell receptor beta chain in context. Its antigen remains unknown. The sample belongs to a study of siplizumab effects on memory and regulatory T cells. Study observations and caveats: Roughly 75-96% of proliferating clones (CD4+ or CD8+) could not be assigned a naive or memory phenotype.

Libraries were prepared by immunoSEQ multiplex PCR; TCRdb keeps only in-frame clonotypes and omits some of them. The sample includes about 40,000 clones, approximately 88% of them seen just once. Germline CDR1 and CDR2: SNHLY and FYNNEI. This CDR3 comprises 12 residues. V was pared by 11 bases and J by 0 bases, with 8 bases between. The V call is TRBV2, the J call TRBJ1-3; D gene uncertain. This TCR was sampled from a human donor in good health. Sample: naive CD4+ T cells sorted from blood. Written as DNA, the CDR3 is TGTGCCTCCCGCCCCTCTGGAAACACCATATATTTT. It is translated as CASRPSGNTIYF.